Listed here are 27 T cell receptor beta chains from one sample, sequenced in a study of blood T cell repertoires in COVID-19. Generated by immunoSEQ multiplex PCR, the TCRdb table keeps only in-frame clones and is missing some. The table lists 70,000 to 90,000 clones, roughly 88% of them singletons. The sample comprised peripheral blood. Receptors originate from a man aged 50 to 59 with acute or convalescent COVID-19.

The gene calls are TRBV19 and TRBJ2-7; TRBD1 might be the D (5 bases). The germline CDR1 and CDR2 sequences are LNHDA and SQIVND (reference sequence). The CDR3 has 13 residues. Trimming removed 4 bases at V and 4 bases at J, with 11 bases between. The CDR3: CASSTPGFYEQYF. The DNA of the CDR3 is TGTGCCAGTAGTACCCCAGGGTTTTACGAGCAGTACTTC.

The V gene is TRBV9, the J gene TRBJ1-2, with 8 bases identical to TRBD1. This CDR3 comprises 16 residues. The junction had 12 bases not matched to a gene; V was cut back by 1 base and J by 7 bases. Germline V gene data show CDR1 as SGDLS and CDR2 as YYNGEE. The CDR3 sequence is CASSVQDRVRVGGYTF. The CDR3 nucleotides read TGTGCCAGCAGCGTACAGGACAGGGTGAGAGTAGGTGGCTACACCTTC.

The genes are TRBV6-1 and TRBJ2-5, with D uncertain. The CDR3 has 14 amino acids. V lost 2 bases, J lost 0 bases, and 7 bases lay in between. Germline loops: CDR1 MNHNS, CDR2 SASEGT. The CDR3 region is CASSEYSYQETQYF. The DNA for the CDR3 is TGTGCCAGCAGTGAATATAGCTACCAAGAGACCCAGTACTTC.

The V and J genes are TRBV18 and TRBJ1-5, with D maybe TRBD1 (5 bases). The CDR3 loop spans 18 amino acids. From germline, CDR1 is KGHSH and CDR2 LQKENI. Trimming left V 0 bases short and J 2 bases short, with 17 bases between. The CDR3 region has the DNA TGTGCCAGCTCACCACCAGGGACTTCTAGTTGGGGCAATCAGCCCCAGCATTTT. It translates to CASSPPGTSSWGNQPQHF.

The chain is built from TRBV24-1 and TRBJ2-1; 10 bases map to TRBD1. The CDR3 is made up of 16 amino acids. In germline, CDR1 is KGHDR, CDR2 SFDVKD. V lost 2 bases and J lost 8; bases outside the gene matches: 8. The CDR3, as DNA: TGTGCCACCAGTGATTCCGGGACAGGGGTTATTTATGAGCAGTTCTTC. It is translated as CATSDSGTGVIYEQFF.

This chain connects TRBV7-9 to TRBJ2-3, with 7 bases aligning to TRBD1. V lost 5 bases and J lost 1; bases outside the gene matches: 12. The CDR3 runs to 17 residues. From germline, CDR1 is SEHNR and CDR2 FQNEAQ (reference sequence). The DNA of the CDR3 is TGTGCCAGCAGCCCCGGCAGAGGGGGCCCACGCACAGATACGCAGTATTTT. It specifies CASSPGRGGPRTDTQYF.

The genes are TRBV11-2 and TRBJ2-7; 8 bases align to TRBD1. Germline V gene sequence: CDR1 SGHAT, CDR2 FQNNGV. The CDR3 runs 16 residues. J was trimmed by 4 bases and V by 3 bases; bases with no gene match: 11. The CDR3 DNA reads TGTGCCAGCAGCTTGGACCAGACAGGGGCGGCGTACGAGCAGTACTTC. Residues: CASSLDQTGAAYEQYF. The complete variable domain, with remaining parts taken from reference TRBV11-2 and TRBJ2-7, reads EAGVAQSPRYKIIEKRQSVAFWCNPISGHATLYWYQQILGQGPKLLIQFQNNGVVDDSQLPKDRFSAERLKGVDSTLKIQPAKLEDSAVYLCASSLDQTGAAYEQYFGPGTRLTVT.

This sequence joins TRBV6-4 and TRBJ2-2, with 8 bases matching TRBD1. The CDR3 is made up of 16 amino acids. The germline V gene encodes CDR1 MRHNA and CDR2 SNTAGT. Germline trimming cut 2 bases from V and 6 bases from J; bases unmatched to any gene: 8. The CDR3 sequence: CASSDLVGTGSGELFF. The CDR3 nucleotides are TGTGCCAGCAGTGACCTTGTAGGGACAGGATCCGGGGAGCTGTTTTTT.

The gene calls are TRBV18 and TRBJ2-1; 9 bases are a match to TRBD1. This CDR3 is built from 16 residues. V trimming: 4 bases; J trimming: 8 bases; junction bases outside the gene matches: 12. In germline, CDR1 is KGHSH, CDR2 LQKENI. The DNA of the CDR3 is TGTGCCAGCTCACAAAGGCGGGACAGGGTGGGGTATGAGCAGTTCTTC. As protein: CASSQRRDRVGYEQFF. Full variable domain (remainder filled in from reference TRBV18 and TRBJ2-1): NAGVMQNPRHLVRRRGQEARLRCSPMKGHSHVYWYRQLPEEGLKFMVYLQKENIIDESGMPKERFSAEFPKEGPSILRIQQVVRGDSAAYFCASSQRRDRVGYEQFFGPGTRLTVL.

V and J are TRBV9 and TRBJ2-3, with 7 nucleotides matching TRBD2. The germline V gene encodes CDR1 SGDLS and CDR2 YYNGEE. The CDR3 consists of 16 residues. V shed 0 bases, J shed 2 bases, and the junction held 6 bases outside the gene matches. The CDR3 is CASSVAPSGLTDTQYF. CDR3 sequence (DNA): TGTGCCAGCAGCGTAGCCCCTAGCGGCCTCACAGATACGCAGTATTTT.

The gene calls are TRBV25-1 and TRBJ1-5, with 7 bases that match TRBD1. Germline CDR1 MGHDK, CDR2 SYGVNS. This CDR3 is 15 amino acids long. The trim removed 3 bases at V and 3 bases at J, leaving 5 bases unmatched. CDR3 loop: CASSDGQVDNQPQHF. The CDR3 coding sequence is TGTGCCAGCAGTGATGGACAGGTTGACAATCAGCCCCAGCATTTT.

This chain connects TRBV7-2 to TRBJ1-2, with 9 bases identical to TRBD1. CDR3 length: 13 amino acids. Germline-derived CDR1 and CDR2 are SGHTA and FQGNSA. V dropped 3 bases and J dropped 8; count of bases not matched to a gene: 4. The CDR3 nucleotides read TGTGCCAGCAGCTTGGACAGGGGACGAGGCTACACCTTC. Translating it yields CASSLDRGRGYTF.

The chain has TRBV19 and TRBJ1-1; 7 bases are a match to TRBD1. The CDR3 is made up of 15 amino acids. The germline V gene encodes CDR1 LNHDA and CDR2 SQIVND (reference sequence). After removal of 6 bases from V and 3 bases from J, the junction contained 10 bases not matched to a gene. The CDR3 nucleotides are TGTGCCAGTAGGGGCGACAGGGTAAGGTACACTGAAGCTTTCTTT. Its translation: CASRGDRVRYTEAFF.

CDR3 coding DNA: TGTGCCAGCAGTGAATATGAGCAGGGGGTGAACACTGAAGCTTTCTTT. Its translation: CASSEYEQGVNTEAFF. The gene calls are TRBV25-1 and TRBJ1-1; 7 bases align to TRBD1. The CDR3 runs to 16 residues. V shed 0 bases, J shed 0 bases, and the junction held 4 bases outside the gene matches. Germline V CDR1 and CDR2: MGHDK, SYGVNS.

The gene calls are TRBV6-5 and TRBJ1-4; 7 positions agree with TRBD1. With V trimmed by 6 bases and J by 4 bases, 8 bases remained unmatched. Germline V gives CDR1 MNHEY, CDR2 SVGAGI. The CDR3 covers 15 residues. CDR3 in DNA: TGTGCCAGCAGCTCCGCAGGGGGGCTTAATGAAAAACTGTTTTTT. The encoded protein is CASSSAGGLNEKLFF.

This rearrangement joins TRBV18 to TRBJ2-3; unclear D gene. Deletions cut 3 bases from V and 0 bases from J, with 13 bases between. The CDR3 is made up of 16 amino acids. The germline CDR1 and CDR2 sequences are KGHSH and LQKENI. The CDR3 region is CASSPVYSTSTDTQYF. The CDR3 bases are TGTGCCAGCTCACCGGTTTACAGCACTAGCACAGATACGCAGTATTTT.

The chain combines TRBV19 with TRBJ2-1, with 8 nucleotides matching TRBD1. The V and J ends lost 6 bases and 3 bases, in that order; junction bases with no gene match: 10. This CDR3 has 16 residues. CDR1 is LNHDA and CDR2 is SQIVND in the germline V gene (reference sequence). CDR3 in DNA: TGTGCCAGTAGGAAACATAAGACAGGGGACTACAATGAGCAGTTCTTC. Residues: CASRKHKTGDYNEQFF.

The rearrangement links TRBV10-3 to TRBJ2-7; 7 bases line up with TRBD1. Germline V gene lookup returns CDR1 ENHRY and CDR2 SYGVKD. V shed 2 bases and J 5 bases; nucleotides not matched to a gene: 6. This CDR3 spans 14 amino acids. CDR3 amino acids: CAISETTGTHEQYF. The CDR3 nucleotides read TGTGCCATCAGTGAGACGACAGGGACCCACGAGCAGTACTTC.

This chain's CDR3 is CASSLTQGDDEQYF. In nucleotides, the CDR3 is TGTGCCAGCAGCTTAACACAGGGGGACGACGAGCAGTACTTC. The chain links TRBV11-2 to TRBJ2-7; 8 nucleotides align to TRBD1. The CDR3 has 14 residues. Germline V gene sequence: CDR1 SGHAT, CDR2 FQNNGV. V lost 2 bases and J lost 5; bases outside the gene matches: 5. Full variable domain (outside the CDR3, taken from reference TRBV11-2 and TRBJ2-7): EAGVAQSPRYKIIEKRQSVAFWCNPISGHATLYWYQQILGQGPKLLIQFQNNGVVDDSQLPKDRFSAERLKGVDSTLKIQPAKLEDSAVYLCASSLTQGDDEQYFGPGTRLTVT.

This chain's CDR3 is CASSLNPPRQGGNEKLFF. In DNA form, the CDR3 reads TGTGCCAGCAGCTTAAACCCACCCAGACAGGGAGGCAACGAAAAACTGTTTTTT. The chain uses TRBV11-2 and TRBJ1-4, with TRBD1 identical over 7 bases. CDR1 and CDR2 from the germline V gene are SGHAT and FQNNGV. With V trimmed by 2 bases and J by 8 bases, 17 bases remained unmatched. The CDR3 sequence is 18 residues long.

J is TRBJ2-1 and V is TRBV6-5; 10 nucleotides align to TRBD2. The CDR3 runs to 15 residues. Germline values: CDR1 MNHEY, CDR2 SVGAGI. The trim removed 7 bases at V and 4 bases at J, leaving 7 bases unmatched. CDR3 bases: TGTGCCAGCATCGAACTAGCGGGGCGATACAATGAGCAGTTCTTC. As protein: CASIELAGRYNEQFF.

The chain uses TRBV18 and TRBJ1-1, with TRBD1 matching over 8 bases. The V gene's germline CDR1 is KGHSH and CDR2 LQKENI. The junction had 8 bases not matched to a gene; V was cut back by 5 bases and J by 0 bases. This CDR3 contains 16 residues. Written as DNA, the CDR3 is TGTGCCAGCTCATCTCGCAGGGGGCTGATGAACACTGAAGCTTTCTTT. It codes for CASSSRRGLMNTEAFF.

Only a few counts were recorded for this clone. CDR3 bases: TGTGCCAGCAGCTTAATGGCGGGGGGTGCAGATACGCAGTATTTT. This codes for CASSLMAGGADTQYF. The V gene is TRBV7-3, the J gene TRBJ2-3; 8 bases agree with TRBD2. The CDR3 spans 15 residues. With 1 base clipped from V and 4 bases from J, the junction kept 4 bases outside the gene matches. From germline, CDR1 is SGHTA and CDR2 FQGTGA.

This chain joins TRBV5-5 and TRBJ2-7; 8 bases match TRBD1. The length of the CDR3 is 14 residues. V gave up 4 bases and J gave up 5 bases; unmatched junction bases: 8. Germline V gene sequence: CDR1 SGHKS, CDR2 YYEKEE (reference sequence). The CDR3 loop reads CASSKRQGFNEQYF. The CDR3, as DNA: TGTGCCAGCAGCAAAAGACAGGGGTTCAACGAGCAGTACTTC.

CDR3 DNA: TGTGCCAGCAGCCCTTGGAATCAGGCGTTCACTAATGAAAAACTGTTTTTT. This encodes CASSPWNQAFTNEKLFF. The chain carries TRBV6-2 or TRBV6-3 and TRBJ1-4; no clear D. This CDR3 is 17 amino acids long. Germline V gives CDR1 MNHEY, CDR2 SVGEGT. V lost 6 bases to trimming and J lost 2 bases, with 19 bases between them.

This chain links TRBV19 with TRBJ2-2; D not resolved. The CDR3 is made up of 14 amino acids. Trimming took 6 bases from V and 1 from J, leaving 9 bases between them. Germline CDR1 reads LNHDA; CDR2 reads SQIVND (reference sequence). CDR3 bases: TGTGCCAGTAGCCGAGGCCGGAACACCGGGGAGCTGTTTTTT. Residues: CASSRGRNTGELFF.

The chain joins TRBV28 to TRBJ1-4; no definite D call. Germline V gives CDR1 MDHEN, CDR2 SYDVKM. Deletions cut 8 bases from V and 8 bases from J, with 9 bases between. The CDR3 sequence is 11 residues long. CDR3 nucleotide sequence: TGTGCCAGCGCAAAAAGCGAAAAACTGTTTTTT. Protein sequence: CASAKSEKLFF.